The rows below give T cell receptor beta chains drawn from one sample of a study of cytomegalovirus exposure and HLA in healthy donors. Profiling relied on immunoSEQ multiplex PCR, and the TCRdb table lists in-frame clones only, not all of them. In the table there are approximately 100,000 clones, approximately 9% of which are singletons. Input material: PBMCs. These receptors came from a man aged 50-60 years in good health and CMV-seropositive. Both conserved end residues are part of each CDR3. The D gene is left open where the match is weak. For some rows the clone size is stated as once, few or many, or as a class when expanded; others skip it.

CDR3 protein	CDR3 DNA	D gene	clone size	V gene	J gene	CDR3 length
CASSERVAGVGNEQFF	TGTGCCAGCAGTGAAAGGGTAGCAGGGGTGGGTAATGAGCAGTTCTTC	.	.	TRBV2	TRBJ2-1	16
CASSLARTAREAFF	TGTGCCAGCAGCTTAGCGCGCACAGCCCGTGAAGCTTTCTTT	.	few	TRBV7-2	TRBJ1-1	14
CASSQDGLAGGPRETQYF	TGCGCCAGCAGCCAAGATGGACTAGCGGGAGGGCCTCGAGAGACCCAGTACTTC	TRBD2	few	TRBV4-3	TRBJ2-5	18
CASSHPRTSAFYYNEQFF	TGTGCCAGCAGCCACCCCCGAACTTCGGCCTTTTACTATAATGAGCAGTTCTTC	.	.	TRBV14	TRBJ2-1	18
CASSAAASNTEAFF	TGTGCCAGCTCGGCGGCAGCCTCGAACACTGAAGCTTTCTTT	.	.	TRBV2	TRBJ1-1	14
CASSLAGGQPQHF	TGTGCCAGCAGCTTAGCAGGGGGACAGCCCCAGCATTTT	.	few	TRBV7-9	TRBJ1-5	13
CASSLAEDTDTQYF	TGTGCCAGCAGCTTAGCGGAGGACACAGATACGCAGTATTTT	.	.	TRBV7-6	TRBJ2-3	14
CSVETAGAGNTIYF	TGCAGCGTTGAAACCGCAGGGGCTGGAAACACCATATATTTT	.	.	TRBV29-1	TRBJ1-3	14
CASREREGRNEQFF	TGTGCCAGCAGGGAGCGGGAGGGCCGTAATGAGCAGTTCTTC	TRBD2	.	TRBV2	TRBJ2-1	14
CASSIGGRNQPQHF	TGTGCCAGTAGTATAGGAGGAAGAAATCAGCCCCAGCATTTT	.	few	TRBV19	TRBJ1-5	14
CASSGDGLRTEAFF	TGTGCCAGCAGTGGGGATGGACTAAGGACTGAAGCTTTCTTT	.	few	TRBV6-5	TRBJ1-1	14
CASSGQGQGGGYTF	TGTGCCAGCAGTGGACAGGGACAGGGGGGAGGCTACACCTTC	TRBD1	.	TRBV6-1	TRBJ1-2	14
CASSPTLTGGAGYTF	TGCGCCAGCAGCCCCACCCTTACAGGGGGCGCGGGCTACACCTTC	TRBD1	few	TRBV4-3	TRBJ1-2	15
CASSMSGRIPGELFF	TGTGCCAGTAGTATGAGCGGGAGGATTCCCGGGGAGCTGTTTTTT	TRBD2	few	TRBV19	TRBJ2-2	15
CAWNYDGGTNEQYF	TGTGCCTGGAATTATGACGGGGGTACGAACGAGCAGTACTTC	.	many	TRBV30	TRBJ2-7	14
CASSSSGAGVWDNEQFF	TGTGCCAGCAGTTCCAGCGGCGCGGGAGTTTGGGACAATGAGCAGTTCTTC	TRBD2	few	TRBV28	TRBJ2-1	17
CASSGGGRPDTQYF	TGTGCCAGCAGCGGGGGGGGGCGGCCAGATACGCAGTATTTT	.	few	TRBV9	TRBJ2-3	14
CSVEAPTGLNSGYTF	TGCAGCGTTGAAGCCCCGACAGGGTTGAATAGTGGCTACACCTTC	TRBD1	few	TRBV29-1	TRBJ1-2	15
CASSTREAQYF	TGTGCCAGCAGTACCCGGGAGGCCCAGTACTTC	TRBD2	few	TRBV6-5	TRBJ2-5	11
CASSLTEAGNTIYF	TGTGCCAGCAGCCTGACAGAGGCCGGAAACACCATATATTTT	.	.	TRBV28	TRBJ1-3	14
CASSADTGGINEKLFF	TGTGCCAGCAGCGCAGACACAGGGGGGATTAATGAAAAACTGTTTTTT	TRBD1	few	TRBV9	TRBJ1-4	16
CSVGTVEAAQYF	TGCAGCGTTGGGACAGTCGAGGCGGCCCAGTACTTC	.	few	TRBV29-1	TRBJ2-5	12
CASSHGTTDTGELFF	TGCGCCAGCAGCCACGGGACTACCGACACCGGGGAGCTGTTTTTT	TRBD2	.	TRBV5-1	TRBJ2-2	15